This TCR beta chain was captured in a study of blood T cell repertoires in COVID-19. Using immunoSEQ multiplex PCR, the repertoire was profiled, and TCRdb retains in-frame clones only, with some absent. The table includes about 250,000 clones, around 84% detected once. The junction had 10 bases not matched to a gene; V was cut back by 4 bases and J by 4 bases. The CDR3 consists of 16 residues. Germline CDR1 and CDR2: SGHDT and YYEEEE. The chain uses TRBV5-6 and TRBJ2-7, with 11 bases fitting TRBD2. Sequencing was performed on PBMCs or T cells enriched from blood (not recorded which). The TCR was taken from a young man who had recovered from COVID-19. This CDR3 is CASSLRTSGLAYEQYF. CDR3 DNA sequence: TGTGCCAGCAGCCTAAGGACTAGCGGGTTAGCATACGAGCAGTACTTC.